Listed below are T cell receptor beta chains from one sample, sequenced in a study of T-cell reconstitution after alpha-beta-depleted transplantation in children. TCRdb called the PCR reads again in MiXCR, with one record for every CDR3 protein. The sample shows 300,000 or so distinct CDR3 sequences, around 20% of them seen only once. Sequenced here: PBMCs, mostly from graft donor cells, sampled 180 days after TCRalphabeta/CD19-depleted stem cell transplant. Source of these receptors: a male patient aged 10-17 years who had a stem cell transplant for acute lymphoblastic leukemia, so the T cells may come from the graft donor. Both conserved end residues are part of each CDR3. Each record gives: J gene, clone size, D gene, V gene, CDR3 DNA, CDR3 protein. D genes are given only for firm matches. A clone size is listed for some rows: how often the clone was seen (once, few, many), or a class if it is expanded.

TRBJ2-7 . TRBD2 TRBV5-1 TGCGCCAGCAGTACGAGACTAGCGGGTCCCGGGAACTACGAGCAGTACTTC CASSTRLAGPGNYEQYF
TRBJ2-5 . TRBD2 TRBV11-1 TGTGCCAGCAGCTTAGCGCTTAAATTTGGACTAGCGGCCCAAGAGACCCAGTACTTC CASSLALKFGLAAQETQYF
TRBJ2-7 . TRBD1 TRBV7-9 TGTGCCAGCAGCTTATGGGACAGCAGGGGACACGAGCAGTACTTC CASSLWDSRGHEQYF
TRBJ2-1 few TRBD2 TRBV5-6 TGTGCCAGCAGCTTGGCCAGGACTAGCGGGGACAATGAGCAGTTCTTC CASSLARTSGDNEQFF
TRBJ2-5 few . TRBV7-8 TGTGCCAGCAGCTTAGCCGTCGACCGGGAGACCCAGTACTTC CASSLAVDRETQYF
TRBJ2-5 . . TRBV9 TGTGCCAGCAGCGTAGATGGGCTTCATGAGACCCAGTACTTC CASSVDGLHETQYF
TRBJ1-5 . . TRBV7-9 TGTGCCAGCAGCTTAGTCGGGGGACTCCAGCATTTT CASSLVGGLQHF
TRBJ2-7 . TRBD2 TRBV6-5 TGTGCCAGCCCGGGGACTAGCGGGAGGCGGGAGCAGTACTTC CASPGTSGRREQYF
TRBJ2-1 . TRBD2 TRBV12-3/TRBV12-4 TGTGCCAGCAGTCCCGGGACTAGCGGGGACAATGAGCAGTTCTTC CASSPGTSGDNEQFF
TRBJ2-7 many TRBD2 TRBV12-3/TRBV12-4 TGTGCCAGCAGTTTTAGACTAGCGGGGTCCTACGAGCAGTACTTC CASSFRLAGSYEQYF
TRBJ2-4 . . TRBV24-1 TGTGCCACCAGTGATTTGCATGAGTGGAACATTCAGTACTTC CATSDLHEWNIQYF
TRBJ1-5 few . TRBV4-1 TGCGCCAGCAGCAGGGTCAGGGGTAGCAATCAGCCCCAGCATTTT CASSRVRGSNQPQHF
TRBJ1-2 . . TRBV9 TGTGCCAGCAGCGTGGGGGGAGGGAACTATGGCTACACCTTC CASSVGGGNYGYTF
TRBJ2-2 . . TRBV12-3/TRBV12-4 TGTGCCAGCAGCCACCGGGGCCCGAACACCGGGGAGCTGTTTTTT CASSHRGPNTGELFF
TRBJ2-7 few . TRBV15 TGTGCCACCAGCGGAGGTGGGATTTACGAGCAGTACTTC CATSGGGIYEQYF
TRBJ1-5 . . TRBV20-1 TGCAGTGCTAGTGGGGTGGGGCGAGGCAATCAGCCCCAGCATTTT CSASGVGRGNQPQHF
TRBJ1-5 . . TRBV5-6 TGTACCAGCAGCTTGTGGGCAGGCCCCAATCAGCCCCAGCATTTT CTSSLWAGPNQPQHF
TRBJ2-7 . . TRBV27 TGTGCCAGCAGTGGGTTGGGGCACGAGCAGTACTTC CASSGLGHEQYF